This is a list of T cell receptor beta chains from one sample in a study of blood T cells in healthy people across ages. Each CDR3 protein is one row after TCRdb ran MiXCR on the 5' RACE reads. The sample holds about 760,000 distinct CDR3 sequences; more than 20% are singletons and the top ten take 9% to 9.5%. These data were also filed under a second study, of T cells of mothers and their children.

Material for sequencing was blood. The receptor source for this set is a boy younger than 18 in good health. Both conserved end residues are trimmed from each CDR3.

V	J	CDR3
TRBV4-1	TRBJ2-2	ASSHREGTTGELF
TRBV11-2	TRBJ1-6	ASSLGGSGIANSPLH
TRBV15	TRBJ2-3	ATSRPFGTSGRTDTQY
TRBV11-2	TRBJ2-5	ASSLHTEIQETQY
TRBV12-3/TRBV12-4	TRBJ2-2	ASSLYRVGTGELF
TRBV5-1	TRBJ1-4	ANSFGSLNEKLF
TRBV5-4	TRBJ2-7	ASSFGGDSYEQY
TRBV12-3/TRBV12-4	TRBJ1-2	ASSSSQGDYGYT
TRBV23-1	.	ASSRTGQGPYEQY
TRBV24-1	TRBJ1-1	ATITGTDQNTEAF
TRBV13	.	ASSPRLAGDYEQY
TRBV4-1	TRBJ1-4	ASSQRGTFTATNEKLF